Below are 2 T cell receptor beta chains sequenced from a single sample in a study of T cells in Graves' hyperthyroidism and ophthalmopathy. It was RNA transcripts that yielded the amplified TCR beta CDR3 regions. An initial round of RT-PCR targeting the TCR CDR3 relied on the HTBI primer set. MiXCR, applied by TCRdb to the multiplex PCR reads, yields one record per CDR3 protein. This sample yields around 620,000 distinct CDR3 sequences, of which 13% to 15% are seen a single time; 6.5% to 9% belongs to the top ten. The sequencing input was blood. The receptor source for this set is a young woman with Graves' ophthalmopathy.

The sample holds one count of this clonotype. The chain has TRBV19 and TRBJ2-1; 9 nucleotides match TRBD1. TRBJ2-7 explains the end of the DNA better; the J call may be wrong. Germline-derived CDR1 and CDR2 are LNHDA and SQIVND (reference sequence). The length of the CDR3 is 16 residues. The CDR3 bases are TGTGCCAGTAAATCACAGGGGGCCCTCGGTTACAATGAGCAGTACTTC. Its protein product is CASKSQGALGYNEQYF.

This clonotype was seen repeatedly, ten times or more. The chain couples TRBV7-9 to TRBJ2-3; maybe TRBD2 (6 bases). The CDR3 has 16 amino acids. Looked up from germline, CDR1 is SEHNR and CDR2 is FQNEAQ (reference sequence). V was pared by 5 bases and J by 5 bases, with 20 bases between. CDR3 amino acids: CASSPDSELGGDTQYF. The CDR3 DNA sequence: TGTGCCAGCAGCCCGGACTCGGAGTTGGGAGGAGATACGCAGTATTTT.